The sequence of this T cell receptor beta chain was determined in a study of human T cells and chemical hapten exposure. Notes on the study in general: Expanded TCRs made up significantly more big CDR3 similarity clusters than controls did. TCRs at a frequency above 1 in 1000 stayed unchanged with DPC sensitization.

The time point: patch test 3, about 24 weeks after DPC sensitization. Treatment of the sample: therapeutic diphenylcyclopropenone sensitization with weekly scalp DPC. Before extraction, the whole blood was not fractionated, and total RNA was taken from it. There are 15 residues in the CDR3. The V and J ends lost 5 bases and 2 bases, in that order; junction bases with no gene match: 4. Germline V CDR1 and CDR2: MDHEN, SYDVKM. TCRdb reprocessed the RACE reads with MiXCR, giving one entry per CDR3 protein. The sample has some 89,000 distinct CDR3 sequences; 27% are singletons. About this clonotype itself: What it recognizes is unknown.

Sample: whole blood, taken in connection with sensitization to the hapten diphenylcyclopropenone (DPC). The sequence came from a man aged 40-49 years with alopecia areata. Some clones in this sample may be carry-over from other donors' samples. The rearrangement links TRBV28 to TRBJ2-1, with 9 bases aligning to TRBD1. CDR3 coding DNA: TGTGCCAGCAGTGGACAGGGGAGCACCTACAATGAGCAGTTCTTC. Translation: CASSGQGSTYNEQFF.